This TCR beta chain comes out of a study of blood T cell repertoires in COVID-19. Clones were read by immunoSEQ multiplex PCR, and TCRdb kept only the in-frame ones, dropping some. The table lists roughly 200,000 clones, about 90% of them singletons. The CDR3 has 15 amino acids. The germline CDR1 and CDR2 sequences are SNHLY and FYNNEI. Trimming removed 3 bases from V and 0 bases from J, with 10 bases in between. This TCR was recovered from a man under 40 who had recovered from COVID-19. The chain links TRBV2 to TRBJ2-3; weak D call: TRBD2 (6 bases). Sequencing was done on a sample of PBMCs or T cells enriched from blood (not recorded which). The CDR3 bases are TGTGCCAGCAGTGACGGGGGTTCTAGCACAGATACGCAGTATTTT. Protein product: CASSDGGSSTDTQYF. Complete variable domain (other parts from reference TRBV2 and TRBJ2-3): EPEVTQTPSHQVTQMGQEVILRCVPISNHLYFYWYRQILGQKVEFLVSFYNNEISEKSEIFDDQFSVERPDGSNFTLKIRSTKLEDSAMYFCASSDGGSSTDTQYFGPGTRLTVL.